What follows describes a single T cell receptor beta chain. Generated by immunoSEQ multiplex PCR, the TCRdb table keeps only in-frame clones and is missing some. Here the sample spans 2 million to 2.5 million clones, 93% being singletons. These data belong to a study of shared clonotypes between healthy human individuals. In the study overall: Each donor's CD4 naive and CD4 memory cells filled three plates apiece, CD8 naive two, and CD8 memory one.

This CDR3 is 15 amino acids long. Germline V gives CDR1 SGDLS, CDR2 YYNGEE. Trimming cost V 3 bases and J 5 bases, with 17 bases left between them. The donors were adults (healthy and HIV-negative) with no recent acute infections or vaccinations. The chain carries TRBV9 and TRBJ2-5; D might be TRBD1 or TRBD2, each matching 5 bases. Sequenced sample: naive CD4+ T cells from PBMCs. Subset given: CD45RA+ positively selected. The origin of this receptor is a man between 18 and 35 years old in good health. Some clones in this sample may be carry-over from other donors' samples. CDR3 sequence (DNA): TGTGCCAGCAGCGAGAGGGGCGGTGCCGGGGAGACCCAGTACTTC. This sequence encodes CASSERGGAGETQYF.